A single TCR beta chain is shown here with its context. What it recognizes is unknown. The sample is drawn from a study of blood T cells in healthy people across ages. General study findings and limits: While age rose, TCR beta diversity per million T cells dropped in a roughly linear way.

Germline values: CDR1 SQVTM, CDR2 ANQGSEA. The CDR3 extends over 14 amino acids. The V segment lost 8 bases and the J segment 5 bases; nucleotides outside the gene matches: 14. Using a J-beta primer mix together with a sample-barcoded 5' primer, a second PCR was run for roughly 6 to 12 cycles. MiXCR, run by TCRdb on the 5' RACE reads, gives a single entry per CDR3 protein. The sample lists 550,000 to 650,000 distinct CDR3 sequences, 25% to 35% occurring once. These data also featured in a second study, about T cells of mothers and their children. That paper adds: Second-PCR primer M1S introduced sample barcodes and 2-4 random nucleotides. Every mother supplied over 8 million TCR beta CDR3 reads and every child a few million.

The sequencing sample was made of blood. The rearrangement joins TRBV29-1 to TRBJ2-5; 7 positions match TRBD2. The receptor was isolated from a boy younger than 10 in good health. The CDR3 region has the DNA TGCAGCAGCGGAAAAAGCGGGGCAGGTGAGACCCAGTACTTC. Protein: CSSGKSGAGETQYF.